This T cell receptor (beta chain) was sequenced during a study of beta chain features in type 1 diabetes. This CDR3 has 16 amino acids. The V gene end was trimmed by 7 bases and the J gene end by 4 bases; junction bases not matched to a gene: 9. From germline, CDR1 is ENHRY and CDR2 SYGVKD. Reverse transcribing all isolated RNA meant expressed TCRB transcripts were sequenced. Here immunoSEQ multiplex PCR was the method, and the copy in TCRdb shows in-frame clones only, minus some. The sample consists of around 160,000 clones, roughly 53% of them appearing once. The receptor comes from a man in his late teens or twenties in good health. V is TRBV10-3 and J is TRBJ2-1; TRBD2 matches 11 bases. Sequencing was performed on Tregs from blood. The chain's CDR3 is CAITKSLAGAYNEQFF. As DNA, the CDR3 is TGTGCCATCACCAAATCACTAGCGGGGGCTTACAATGAGCAGTTCTTC.